This TCR beta chain was sequenced in a study of T cell clones after liver transplantation. Profiling relied on immunoSEQ multiplex PCR, and the TCRdb table lists in-frame clones only, not all of them. The data contain tens of thousands of clones, 71% of them singletons. This CDR3 spans 14 amino acids. Germline V lookup: CDR1 KGHSH, CDR2 LQKENI. Trimming left V 2 bases short and J 5 bases short, with 9 bases between. The chain joins TRBV18 to TRBJ1-4; D is ambiguous. The material sequenced was CD4+ T cells from blood, taken before liver transplant. This TCR derives from a human donor who received a liver transplant. This CDR3 reads CASSPTGTNEKLFF. For the CDR3, the DNA is TGTGCCAGCTCACCAACGGGAACAAATGAAAAACTGTTTTTT.